This T cell receptor (beta chain) derives from a study of blood T cells in healthy people across ages. Germline CDR1 MNHNY, CDR2 SVGAGI (reference sequence). This CDR3 has 13 residues. Trimming removed 5 bases from V and 7 bases from J, with 14 bases in between. Study results and limitations: The fall in TCR beta diversity per million T cells was roughly linear with age. In the absence of known donor CMV status, changes in expanded clonotypes were possibly confounded. Leaving the PBMCs unsorted stopped any conclusive comparison of naive versus antigen-experienced cells.

A second 7 to 11 cycle PCR used barcoded and J-beta primers. In TCRdb, the 5' RACE reads were re-called with MiXCR into one record per CDR3 protein. The table records 600,000 to 650,000 distinct CDR3 sequences, about 54% of them present only once. There are many counts of this clonotype. Its antigen is not known. Researchers collected ten milliliters of peripheral blood from every single donor. The material sequenced was blood. This receptor was identified in a man between 60 and 75 years old in good health. The chain employs TRBV6-6 and TRBJ2-5; TRBD2 is a possible D gene (5 bases). CDR3 residues: CASSHPRTGTQYF. The DNA for the CDR3 is TGTGCCAGCAGTCACCCGCGGACTGGGACCCAGTACTTC.